The 28 T cell receptor beta chains reported below all come from one sample, sequenced in a study of naive and memory T cell subsets. The study's findings and limits: Naive repertoires, especially CD8, held a few larger clonotypes, possibly memory cells re-expressing CD45RA.

An equimolar mix of two oligonucleotides served as the beta constant-region primer for TRBC1 and TRBC2. Ligated cDNA was amplified by four rounds of PCR with nested alpha and beta constant-region primers and SP2. One entry per CDR3 protein, called by TCRdb with MiXCR from the UMI-ligation and nested PCR reads. The sample consists of 120,000 to 150,000 distinct CDR3 sequences, 20% to 25% of them appearing once. Their target antigens are unknown. The specimen was naive CD4+ T cells from blood. These receptors all stem from a human donor in good health.

The V call is TRBV13, the J call TRBJ2-2; D gene uncertain. V lost 4 bases to trimming and J lost 5 bases, with 8 bases between them. Germline CDR1 PRHDT, CDR2 FYEKMQ (reference sequence). This CDR3 has 13 amino acids. DNA for the CDR3: TGTGCCAGCAGCTCACGACTGACCGGGGAGCTGTTTTTT. This translates into CASSSRLTGELFF.

The V call is TRBV5-1, the J call TRBJ1-2; D is unclear. The CDR3 has 13 amino acids. Germline assignment: CDR1 SGHRS and CDR2 YFSETQ. The V end was cut by 1 base, the J end by 6 bases, with 10 bases between. The CDR3 nucleotides are TGCGCCAGCAGCTTGTCTGGGGATGATGGCTACACCTTC. This codes for CASSLSGDDGYTF.

This clonotype was seen more than once but under ten times. V is TRBV11-3 and J is TRBJ1-1; no clear D gene. Trimming left V 3 bases short and J 2 bases short, with 7 bases between. CDR1 SGHNT and CDR2 YENEEA come from the germline V gene. This CDR3 contains 13 residues. CDR3 bases: TGTGCCAGCAGCTTCGGCCTTAACACTGAAGCTTTCTTT. It is translated as CASSFGLNTEAFF.

The chain links TRBV18 to TRBJ1-4; 10 positions agree with TRBD1. The CDR3 spans 17 residues. CDR1 KGHSH and CDR2 LQKENI come from the germline V gene. The V and J ends lost 2 bases and 6 bases, in that order; junction bases with no gene match: 9. CDR3 in DNA: TGTGCCAGCTCACCAGATTTCGACAGGGGGCTGTATGAAAAACTGTTTTTT. Translation gives CASSPDFDRGLYEKLFF.

In this sample, this clonotype turned up a few times. The chain recombines TRBV15 with TRBJ2-1; D remains ambiguous. V shed 0 bases and J shed 1 base, with 10 bases lying between them. The CDR3 has 16 residues. Germline lookup yields CDR1 LNHNV and CDR2 YYDKDF (reference sequence). CDR3 sequence (DNA): TGTGCCACCAGCAGAGATTTGCCCGGGTCCTACAATGAGCAGTTCTTC. This translates into CATSRDLPGSYNEQFF.

The J gene is TRBJ1-2, the V gene TRBV20-1, with 12 bases that match TRBD1. The CDR3 is made up of 23 amino acids. Germline CDR1 DFQATT, CDR2 SNEGSKA (reference sequence). V lost 3 bases, J lost 0 bases, and 26 bases stayed unmatched. CDR3 sequence reads: CSASPNPPGQGAWANLANYGYTF. In nucleotides, the CDR3 is TGCAGTGCTAGTCCCAACCCCCCGGGACAGGGGGCGTGGGCCAATTTAGCTAACTATGGCTACACCTTC.

This clonotype was recorded a few times. This chain uses TRBV30 with TRBJ2-5; 9 nucleotides match TRBD1. After removal of 1 base from V and 5 bases from J, the junction contained 8 bases not matched to a gene. This CDR3 has 15 amino acids. Germline V gives CDR1 GTSNPN, CDR2 SVGIG (reference sequence). The CDR3 region has the DNA TGTGCCTGGAGTGGCCCGACAGGGGGGAGGGAGACCCAGTACTTC. Its protein is CAWSGPTGGRETQYF.

This clonotype was detected ten times or more. The chain joins TRBV4-1 to TRBJ2-1; the match to TRBD2 covers 9 bases. The germline CDR1 and CDR2 sequences are MGHRA and YSYEKL. This CDR3 has 15 amino acids. J was trimmed by 8 bases and V by 3 bases; bases with no gene match: 8. The CDR3 DNA follows: TGCGCCAGCAGCCAGAGGGCGGGAGGGCCCTATGAGCAGTTCTTC. Encoded protein: CASSQRAGGPYEQFF.

The rearrangement joins TRBV6-2 or TRBV6-3 to TRBJ2-3; the match to TRBD2 covers 12 bases. Per germline, CDR1 MNHEY and CDR2 SVGEGT. The V segment lost 6 bases and the J segment 3 bases; nucleotides outside the gene matches: 10. The CDR3 loop spans 17 amino acids. Written as DNA, the CDR3 is TGTGCCAGCAGCCCTACTCGACTAGCGGGAGTAACAGATACGCAGTATTTT. This translates into CASSPTRLAGVTDTQYF.

The J gene is TRBJ2-7, the V gene TRBV6-5, with unresolved D. The CDR3 has 13 residues. Between the trimmed V and J ends, which lost 4 bases and 7 bases, there was a span of 14 bases. Germline V gene data show CDR1 as MNHEY and CDR2 as SVGAGI. CDR3 bases: TGTGCCAGCAGTTTTTCAGCCGGGTTTGAGCAGTACTTC. It translates to CASSFSAGFEQYF.

The chain employs TRBV10-2 and TRBJ2-5; no clear D. This CDR3 is 14 amino acids long. The germline CDR1 and CDR2 sequences are WSHSY and SAAADI. V gave up 9 bases and J gave up 5 bases, with 19 bases separating them. As DNA, the CDR3 is TGCGCCAGTTCCAGAGTCTCTGTTCGGGAGACCCAGTACTTC. It encodes CASSRVSVRETQYF.

The J gene is TRBJ2-5, the V gene TRBV6-5, with D possibly being TRBD1 or TRBD2 (5 bases each). This CDR3 is built from 13 residues. The ends were cut back, 5 bases at V and 6 bases at J, with 13 bases in the middle. From germline, CDR1 is MNHEY and CDR2 SVGAGI. The CDR3 loop reads CASSIRVGQTQYF. The DNA of the CDR3 is TGTGCCAGCAGTATCCGGGTGGGACAGACCCAGTACTTC.

This clonotype was picked up a small number of times. The DNA of the CDR3 is TGTGCCAGCAGTCGAAAGGGGGCCAACGTCCTGACTTTC. It translates to CASSRKGANVLTF. The V gene is TRBV6-6, the J gene TRBJ2-6; the D is unclear. Trimming took off 5 bases at V and 4 bases at J, with 6 bases between the two ends. CDR3 length equals 13 residues. Looked up from germline, CDR1 is MNHNY and CDR2 is SVGAGI (reference sequence).

A single count supports this clonotype. The V and J genes are TRBV12-3 or TRBV12-4 and TRBJ1-1, with D perhaps matching TRBD1 (6 bases). Trimming pared 3 bases from V and 6 bases from J, leaving 14 bases between. CDR3 length: 14 amino acids. The CDR3 loop is CASSFTGLGAEAFF. The CDR3, as DNA: TGTGCCAGCAGTTTTACAGGGTTGGGGGCTGAAGCTTTCTTT.

The CDR3 sequence: CASSSRTGAGELFF. In nucleotides, the CDR3 is TGTGCCAGTAGTTCCCGGACAGGGGCCGGGGAGCTGTTTTTT. The chain uses TRBV19 and TRBJ2-2; 9 positions agree with TRBD1. This CDR3 comprises 14 residues. V lost 5 bases, J lost 6 bases, and 4 bases stayed unmatched. CDR1 is LNHDA, CDR2 SQIVND, per germline (reference sequence).

This clonotype was seen a few times. The genes are TRBV6-1 and TRBJ2-7, with 10 bases fitting TRBD2. Trimming removed 7 bases from V and 0 bases from J; junction bases left unmatched: 6. CDR1 MNHNS and CDR2 SASEGT come from the germline V gene. This CDR3 is built from 15 residues. CDR3 region: CASTPSGSISYEQYF. The CDR3 region has the DNA TGTGCCAGCACGCCTAGCGGGAGTATCTCCTACGAGCAGTACTTC.

Here the CDR3 reads CASSLSRLGTEAFF. Here the CDR3 DNA reads TGTGCCAGCAGTTTATCCCGATTAGGAACTGAAGCTTTCTTT. V is TRBV27 and J is TRBJ1-1; D call uncertain. The length of the CDR3 is 14 residues. Trimming removed 0 bases from V and 5 bases from J, with 10 bases in between. CDR1 is MNHEY and CDR2 is SMNVEV in the germline V gene (reference sequence).

This clonotype was counted only a few times. CDR3: CASSYSYRAVEQYF. The CDR3, as DNA: TGTGCCAGCAGTTACTCGTACAGGGCGGTCGAGCAGTACTTC. The genes are TRBV6-5 and TRBJ2-7; a weak D match, TRBD1 (6 bases). CDR1 is MNHEY and CDR2 is SVGAGI in the germline V gene. V lost 0 bases, J lost 6 bases, and 12 bases lay in between. This CDR3 comprises 14 residues.

V and J are TRBV5-1 and TRBJ2-1, with D perhaps assigned TRBD1 or TRBD2 (6 bases each). The CDR3 length is 17 residues. With 4 bases removed from V and 1 base from J, the gap between germline ends came to 18 bases. Looked up from germline, CDR1 is SGHRS and CDR2 is YFSETQ. In nucleotides, the CDR3 is TGCGCCAGCAGCCCGGGGGTGGGGGCAGGTTCCTACAATGAGCAGTTCTTC. It encodes CASSPGVGAGSYNEQFF.

This clonotype appeared a few times. The chain has TRBV28 and TRBJ2-7; unclear D gene. This CDR3 is built from 14 residues. Trimming removed 7 bases from V and 2 bases from J, with 15 bases in between. Germline CDR1 is MDHEN and CDR2 is SYDVKM. The DNA for the CDR3 is TGTGCCAGCATGGCAGGTGCCTTAACCTACGAGCAGTACTTC. This sequence encodes CASMAGALTYEQYF.

J is TRBJ2-7 and V is TRBV29-1; D possibly corresponds to TRBD1 (6 bases). V lost 7 bases, J lost 0 bases, and 16 bases lay in between. Germline CDR1 reads SQVTM; CDR2 reads ANQGSEA. The CDR3 has 14 amino acids. CDR3 region: CSAARTGSSYEQYF. The CDR3, as DNA: TGCAGCGCCGCACGAACAGGGTCCTCCTACGAGCAGTACTTC.

This clonotype was detected only a few times. This chain connects TRBV6-5 to TRBJ2-2, with 9 bases that match TRBD1. With 4 bases clipped from V and 7 bases from J, the junction kept 7 bases outside the gene matches. This CDR3 is built from 15 residues. Germline CDR1 reads MNHEY; CDR2 reads SVGAGI. CDR3 in DNA: TGTGCCAGCAGTTTCGACAGGGGGGGGTACGGGGAGCTGTTTTTT. Its translation is CASSFDRGGYGELFF.

The gene calls are TRBV10-3 and TRBJ2-3; tentative D call: TRBD2 (5 bases). Germline loops: CDR1 ENHRY, CDR2 SYGVKD. This CDR3 is 14 amino acids long. V lost 6 bases and J 5 bases, leaving 15 bases between the germline ends. CDR3 DNA sequence: TGTGCCATCAGAGGAAGAGGGATCCAAGATACGCAGTATTTT. Encoded protein: CAIRGRGIQDTQYF.

CDR3 sequence: CASSYDLGRSSNQPQHF. Written as DNA, the CDR3 is TGTGCCAGCAGTTACGACCTCGGACGGAGTAGCAATCAGCCCCAGCATTTT. This rearrangement joins TRBV6-6 to TRBJ1-5; no clear D gene. The length of the CDR3 is 17 residues. CDR1 and CDR2 from the germline V gene are MNHNY and SVGAGI (reference sequence). V gave up 2 bases and J gave up 0 bases, with 14 bases separating them.

This clonotype was seen at least ten times. The V gene is TRBV6-5, the J gene TRBJ2-1, with unresolved D. There are 12 residues in the CDR3. Germline V gene data show CDR1 as MNHEY and CDR2 as SVGAGI. V was shortened by 6 bases and J by 8 bases, with 11 bases between the two germline ends. In DNA form, the CDR3 reads TGTGCCAGCAGGTCCGAACCGTATGAGCAGTTCTTC. It codes for CASRSEPYEQFF.

This clonotype was observed a few times. The genes are TRBV19 and TRBJ2-7; TRBD2 agrees at 8 bases. CDR1 LNHDA and CDR2 SQIVND come from the germline V gene (reference sequence). Trimming took 9 bases from V and 4 from J; bases not matched to a gene: 20. This CDR3 is 17 amino acids long. The CDR3 reads CASSPRTSLTWGYEQYF. Here the CDR3 DNA reads TGTGCCAGCAGTCCACGGACTAGCCTCACCTGGGGTTACGAGCAGTACTTC.

The gene calls are TRBV12-3 or TRBV12-4 and TRBJ2-1; tentative D call: TRBD1 (6 bases). V gave up 2 bases and J gave up 8 bases, with 10 bases separating them. This CDR3 contains 13 residues. DNA of the CDR3: TGTGCCAGCAGTTTAATACAGGGTTATGAGCAGTTCTTC. It encodes CASSLIQGYEQFF.

J is TRBJ1-5 and V is TRBV7-2; D gene ambiguous. The CDR3 has 13 residues. CDR1 and CDR2 (germline): SGHTA, FQGNSA. Trimming stripped 5 bases from V and 4 bases from J, with 9 bases between. This CDR3 reads CASSITRNQPQHF. CDR3 nucleotide sequence: TGTGCCAGCAGCATAACCAGAAATCAGCCCCAGCATTTT.